Listed below are T cell receptor beta chains from one sample, sequenced in a study of fetal regulatory T cell absence and autoimmunity. TCRdb keeps only in-frame clones here, not all; method: immunoSEQ multiplex PCR. The data contain more than 90,000 clones, about 78% of them singletons. Specimen: pancreas tissue. The receptors here all came from a male donor with IPEX syndrome. The CDR3 runs from the conserved cysteine through the conserved F or W. A D gene is named only where the DNA matches it firmly. Size is stated for part of the rows, as once, few or many counts, or as a class when the clone is expanded.

TRBJ1-1 | NA | TRBD1 | TRBV2 | TGTGCCAGCAGGAGGACAGGGGTCCTCACTGAAGCTTTCTTT | CASRRTGVLTEAFF
TRBJ2-2 | NA | TRBD2 | TRBV9 | TGTGCCAGCAGCGTAGCGGGGGGGCCCGGGGAGCTGTTTTTT | CASSVAGGPGELFF
TRBJ2-7 | NA | NA | TRBV27 | TGTGCCAGCAGTTTTGGGCACCCCTACGAGCAGTACTTC | CASSFGHPYEQYF
TRBJ2-7 | NA | NA | TRBV7-2 | TGTGCCAGCAGCGTAATTCGGGGGAGGTCCTACGAGCAGTACTTC | CASSVIRGRSYEQYF
TRBJ2-5 | NA | TRBD2 | TRBV4-1 | TGCGCCAGCAGCCAGGGACTAGCGGGAGAGACCCAGTACTTC | CASSQGLAGETQYF
TRBJ2-7 | NA | TRBD2 | TRBV19 | TGTGCCAGTAGTATAGGAGCGGGAGTGAATGAGCAGTACTTC | CASSIGAGVNEQYF
TRBJ1-5 | NA | NA | TRBV15 | TGTGCCACCACGATGCTGGGGGGTCAGCCCCAGCATTTT | CATTMLGGQPQHF
TRBJ2-7 | NA | TRBD1 | TRBV11-3 | TGTGCCAGCAGCTTTACCCGACAGGGCTCCTACGAGCAGTACTTC | CASSFTRQGSYEQYF
TRBJ1-1 | NA | NA | TRBV6-5 | TGTGCCAGCAGTCGGGACAAGAAAGCTTTCTTT | CASSRDKKAFF
TRBJ2-6 | NA | TRBD1 | TRBV19 | TGTGCCAGTAGTACGGACAGGGAAAGCTCTGGGGCCAACGTCCTGACTTTC | CASSTDRESSGANVLTF
TRBJ1-3 | NA | NA | TRBV9 | TGTGCCAGCAGCGTAAAGTCAGACAGGCACTCTGGAAACACCATATATTTT | CASSVKSDRHSGNTIYF
TRBJ1-1 | NA | NA | TRBV27 | TGTGCCAGCAGGCCCTGGGGGTCGAACACTGAAGCTTTCTTT | CASRPWGSNTEAFF
TRBJ1-5 | NA | NA | TRBV4-3 | TGCGCCAGCAGCCAAGATCGGGGACCTCAGCCCCAGCATTTT | CASSQDRGPQPQHF
TRBJ1-1 | NA | TRBD1 | TRBV7-9 | TGTGCCAGCAGCTTGGCAGGGGGCGGTACTGAAGCTTTCTTT | CASSLAGGGTEAFF
TRBJ2-1 | NA | TRBD1 | TRBV5-4 | TGTGCCAGCAGCGCAACAGGGGACTCCTACAATGAGCAGTTCTTC | CASSATGDSYNEQFF
TRBJ1-1 | NA | NA | TRBV25-1 | TGTGCCAGCAGTTTATTCAGGGGAGAGAACACTGAAGCTTTCTTT | CASSLFRGENTEAFF
TRBJ2-2 | NA | NA | TRBV5-1 | TGCGCCAGCAGCTTGGTTCAGGGAGTGCGGACCGGGGAGCTGTTTTTT | CASSLVQGVRTGELFF
TRBJ1-1 | NA | TRBD1 | TRBV18 | TGTGCCAGCTCACCTCACCAACAGGGGGCGTCGAACACTGAAGCTTTCTTT | CASSPHQQGASNTEAFF
TRBJ1-2 | few | TRBD1 | TRBV19 | TGTGCCACCGGGACAGGGGGCAACTATGGCTACACCTTC | CATGTGGNYGYTF
TRBJ1-2 | NA | NA | TRBV5-4 | TGTGCCAGCAGCTTGTACAGAGTTCCTAACTATGGCTACACCTTC | CASSLYRVPNYGYTF
TRBJ2-3 | NA | NA | TRBV15 | TGTGCCACCAGCAGTCCTGCGGGAAGAGCAGATACGCAGTATTTT | CATSSPAGRADTQYF
TRBJ2-3 | NA | TRBD2 | TRBV4-2 | TGTGCCAGCAGCCGGACGATAGCGGGGGGCCGCACAGATACGCAGTATTTT | CASSRTIAGGRTDTQYF
TRBJ2-1 | once | TRBD2 | TRBV11-3 | TGTGCCAGCAGCTTAGGAGCCTGGACTAGCGTTTACAATGAGCAGTTCTTC | CASSLGAWTSVYNEQFF